These 8 T cell receptor beta chains were all obtained from the same sample, sequenced in a study of T cell changes during pregnancy in multiple sclerosis. The assay was immunoSEQ multiplex PCR, and TCRdb's table has in-frame clones only and misses some. Found here are approximately 89,000 clones, approximately 93% of them singletons; the top ten hold over 1.5%. The sample in question was peripheral blood, obtained after pregnancy. These receptors came from a female donor in good health, enrolled as a control in a pregnancy study.

The chain combines TRBV6-5 with TRBJ2-7, with TRBD1 matching 7 bases. Trimming took 6 bases from V and 2 from J; bases not matched to a gene: 7. The V gene's germline CDR1 is MNHEY and CDR2 SVGAGI. The CDR3 runs to 14 residues. CDR3 coding DNA: TGTGCCAGCAGCCCGGGACAGCTAACCTACGAGCAGTACTTC. The encoded protein is CASSPGQLTYEQYF.

The genes are TRBV5-4 and TRBJ1-5; D is ambiguous. The CDR3 spans 14 residues. V dropped 0 bases and J dropped 3 bases, with 7 bases sitting between them. CDR1 is SGHNT and CDR2 is YYREEE in the germline V gene (reference sequence). CDR3 in amino acids: CASSLDLNNQPQHF. The CDR3 bases are TGTGCCAGCAGCTTGGATCTAAACAATCAGCCCCAGCATTTT.

The J gene is TRBJ2-2, the V gene TRBV29-1; the D gene is possibly TRBD2 (6 bases). Germline loops: CDR1 SQVTM, CDR2 ANQGSEA. The V end was cut by 1 base, the J end by 5 bases, with 14 bases between. The CDR3 has 15 amino acids. The chain's CDR3 is CSVEGRAGRTGELFF. CDR3 coding DNA: TGCAGCGTTGAAGGGAGGGCGGGAAGGACCGGGGAGCTGTTTTTT.

On this clone itself: The same CDR3 can be traced to other DNA sequences in this sample. V and J are TRBV28 and TRBJ2-1; 12 bases line up with TRBD2. Trimming cost V 5 bases and J 1 base; bases outside gene matches: 0. CDR1 and CDR2 from the germline V gene are MDHEN and SYDVKM. This CDR3 region has 15 residues. This CDR3 reads CASSLAGGSYNEQFF. DNA for the CDR3: TGTGCCAGCAGTCTAGCGGGAGGGTCCTACAATGAGCAGTTCTTC.

V gene TRBV11-2 combines with J gene TRBJ1-2; D uncertain. Deletions cut 5 bases from V and 2 bases from J, with 12 bases between. This CDR3 is built from 14 residues. The germline V gene has CDR1 SGHAT and CDR2 FQNNGV. Written as DNA, the CDR3 is TGTGCCAGCAGCCCGACGACACCCAACTATGGCTACACCTTC. Translated: CASSPTTPNYGYTF.

V is TRBV28 and J is TRBJ2-7; 14 bases are shared with TRBD2. The V gene's germline CDR1 is MDHEN and CDR2 SYDVKM. V lost 6 bases and J lost 2; bases outside the gene matches: 12. The CDR3 loop spans 18 amino acids. CDR3 nucleotide sequence: TGTGCCAGCAGCTGGGGCCAAGGACTAGCGGGAGGTCCCTACGAGCAGTACTTC. It codes for CASSWGQGLAGGPYEQYF.

The rearrangement links TRBV2 to TRBJ1-2, with D possibly TRBD1 on 6 matching bases. V was trimmed by 6 bases and J by 5 bases, leaving 10 bases between them. Germline loops: CDR1 SNHLY, CDR2 FYNNEI. This CDR3 spans 12 amino acids. The CDR3 reads CASRGTPYGYTF. The CDR3 region has the DNA TGTGCCAGCAGGGGGACACCTTATGGCTACACCTTC.

The J gene is TRBJ2-2, the V gene TRBV5-1; D gene unclear. This CDR3 has 16 residues. V lost 0 bases to trimming and J lost 1 base, with 10 bases between them. CDR1 SGHRS and CDR2 YFSETQ come from the germline V gene. CDR3 sequence reads: CASSLDWSLNTGELFF. DNA for the CDR3: TGCGCCAGCAGCTTGGATTGGAGTTTGAACACCGGGGAGCTGTTTTTT.